The T cell receptor (beta chain) under discussion was sequenced for a study of cytomegalovirus exposure and HLA in healthy donors. The V gene lost 6 bases and the J gene lost 2 bases, with 10 bases spanning the gap. Germline assignment: CDR1 KGHSH and CDR2 LQKENI. This CDR3 is 13 amino acids long. Primers: 60 Vbeta forward and 13 Jbeta reverse. TCRdb keeps only in-frame clones here, not all; method: immunoSEQ multiplex PCR. The table has tens of thousands of clones, roughly 73% seen once. A remark on this clone: No antigen is known for it.

Regarding the study as a whole: Rarity marked most TCR sequences, yet some public TCRs occurred in many donors.

The receptor comes from a male donor in good health and CMV-seropositive. Sequenced: PBMCs. The rearrangement links TRBV18 to TRBJ2-5; TRBD1 might be the D (5 bases). The CDR3 nucleotides are TGTGCCAGCTCCGACAGCTTACAAGAGACCCAGTACTTC. This translates into CASSDSLQETQYF. Full variable domain (missing parts from reference TRBV18 and TRBJ2-5): NAGVMQNPRHLVRRRGQEARLRCSPMKGHSHVYWYRQLPEEGLKFMVYLQKENIIDESGMPKERFSAEFPKEGPSILRIQQVVRGDSAAYFCASSDSLQETQYFGPGTRLLVL.